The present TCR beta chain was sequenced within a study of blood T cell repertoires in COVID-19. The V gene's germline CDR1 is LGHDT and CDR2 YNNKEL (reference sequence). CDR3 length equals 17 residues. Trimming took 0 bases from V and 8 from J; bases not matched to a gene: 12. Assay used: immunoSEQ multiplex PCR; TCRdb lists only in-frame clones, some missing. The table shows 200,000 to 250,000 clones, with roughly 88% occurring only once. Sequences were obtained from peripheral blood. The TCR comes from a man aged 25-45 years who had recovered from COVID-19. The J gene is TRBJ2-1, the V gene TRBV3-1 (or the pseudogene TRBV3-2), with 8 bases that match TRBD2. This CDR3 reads CASSQDFGSGGGHEQFF. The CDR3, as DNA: TGTGCCAGCAGCCAAGATTTTGGAAGCGGGGGAGGCCATGAGCAGTTCTTC.